Here is one TCR beta chain with its context. The target antigen is unknown. The data originate from a study of beta chain features in type 1 diabetes. Overall study: Age, gender and cell yields were alike across patients and healthy donors.

Study-level findings and limits: Type 1 diabetes patients had TCRB CDR3s that were shorter (moderately but significantly so) in all four CD4+ subsets.

In germline, CDR1 is SGHTA, CDR2 FQGNSA. V gave up 5 bases and J gave up 4 bases, with 18 bases separating them. The CDR3 has 15 residues. The sequenced template was cDNA made from the entire isolated RNA. Produced via immunoSEQ multiplex PCR; TCRdb's table is partial and in-frame only. Here the sample spans 250,000 to 300,000 clones, over 11% being singletons. The sequencing input was naive CD4+ T cells from blood. This receptor was identified in a man aged 30-40 years with type 1 diabetes. This chain connects TRBV7-2 to TRBJ2-7; D is possibly TRBD2 (5 bases). In DNA form, the CDR3 reads TGTGCCAGCAGCCAGGCGGGCTCCCTTAGGTACGAGCAGTACTTC. Its translation is CASSQAGSLRYEQYF.